These 32 T cell receptor beta chains were all obtained from the same sample, sequenced in a study of T cell responses to AZD1222 COVID-19 vaccine. Measured with immunoSEQ multiplex PCR; TCRdb has only the in-frame clones, and not every one. The sample has roughly 48,000 clones, around 91% seen once. Sequencing was performed on peripheral blood, taken 28 days after the second AZD1222 dose. These receptor sequences come from an adult who received the AZD1222 COVID-19 vaccine.

V is TRBV9 and J is TRBJ2-1, with TRBD1 as a possible D gene (6 bases). Germline V CDR1 and CDR2: SGDLS, YYNGEE. V lost 3 bases to trimming and J lost 0 bases, with 10 bases between them. The CDR3 extends over 15 amino acids. The DNA of the CDR3 is TGTGCCAGCAGCGCTACAGGGAGCTCCTACAATGAGCAGTTCTTC. The encoded protein is CASSATGSSYNEQFF.

This chain uses TRBV5-4 with TRBJ1-6, with 10 bases matching TRBD1. Germline values: CDR1 SGHNT, CDR2 YYREEE (reference sequence). Unmatched junction bases numbered 3, after V lost 4 bases and J lost 8 bases. This CDR3 comprises 14 residues. The CDR3 is CASSAGTGDSPLHF. As DNA, the CDR3 is TGTGCCAGCAGCGCCGGGACAGGGGATTCACCCCTCCACTTT.

This clone has just one count. This chain uses TRBV4-1 with TRBJ1-4, with 7 nucleotides matching TRBD1. The CDR3 spans 16 residues. Germline V gene sequence: CDR1 MGHRA, CDR2 YSYEKL. Germline trimming cut 3 bases from V and 8 bases from J; bases unmatched to any gene: 12. The CDR3 DNA reads TGCGCCAGCAGCCAGGGCCCACAGGGGTTAGGAGAAAAACTGTTTTTT. The encoded protein is CASSQGPQGLGEKLFF.

This chain connects TRBV4-3 to TRBJ2-7; 8 bases map to TRBD2. Germline CDR1 is LGHNA and CDR2 is YSLEER. The V and J ends lost 1 base and 2 bases, in that order; junction bases with no gene match: 4. CDR3 length: 15 amino acids. The CDR3 DNA reads as TGCGCCAGCAGCCAAGGTCTACTAGCGGCCTACGAGCAGTACTTC. As protein: CASSQGLLAAYEQYF.

This clone has only a few counts. Here the CDR3 DNA reads TGCGCCAGCAGCCAAGTGTCTAGCGGGATAACAGATACGCAGTATTTT. It specifies CASSQVSSGITDTQYF. The genes are TRBV4-3 and TRBJ2-3; 9 bases map to TRBD2. The CDR3 contains 16 residues. CDR1 and CDR2 (germline): LGHNA, YSLEER. V was pared by 1 base and J by 3 bases, with 5 bases of the junction left unmatched.

The V and J genes are TRBV6-5 and TRBJ2-7, with TRBD2 as a possible D gene (5 bases). V lost 4 bases and J lost 6, with 16 bases in between. This CDR3 contains 14 residues. Per germline, CDR1 MNHEY and CDR2 SVGAGI. This CDR3 reads CASSSSGGSGEQYF. The CDR3 region has the DNA TGTGCCAGCAGTTCATCGGGCGGGTCGGGCGAGCAGTACTTC.

This clone appeared once. J is TRBJ2-1 and V is TRBV5-8; 9 bases line up with TRBD1. There are 17 residues in the CDR3. The ends lost 5 bases at V and 5 bases at J; junction bases unmatched: 14. Germline V gene lookup returns CDR1 SGHTS and CDR2 YDEGEE. The CDR3 DNA reads as TGTGCCAGCAGTCTCGAGACAGGGGGAAAGGGTAACAATGAGCAGTTCTTC. It translates to CASSLETGGKGNNEQFF. Full variable domain (rest looked up from reference TRBV5-8 and TRBJ2-1): EAGVTQSPTHLIKTRGQQATLRCSPISGHTSVYWYQQALGLGLQFLLWYDEGEERNRGNFPPRFSGRQFPNYSSELNVNALELEDSALYLCASSLETGGKGNNEQFFGPGTRLTVL.

Concerning this clone: One end of the junction is discordant with germline, which a read error may explain. The chain is built from TRBV4-1 and TRBJ2-5, with D uncertain. Germline-derived CDR1 and CDR2 are MGHRA and YSYEKL. This CDR3 comprises 16 residues. This chain's CDR3 is CASRQVPLTQQETQYF. CDR3 nucleotide sequence: TGCGCCAGCAGACAAGTCCCTTTGACACAGCAAGAGACCCAGTACTTC.

This chain connects TRBV20-1 to TRBJ1-1; possible D gene TRBD1, 5 bases. V lost 3 bases and J lost 7, with 15 bases in between. The germline CDR1 and CDR2 sequences are DFQATT and SNEGSKA (reference sequence). The CDR3 length is 13 residues. The CDR3 here is CSASITSRGEAFF. For the CDR3, the DNA is TGCAGTGCTAGTATTACTAGTAGGGGTGAAGCTTTCTTT.

The CDR3 DNA follows: TGTGCCAGCAGCCAAGATATAAAGGTCAGGCTTGTGGAACTGTTTTTT. Protein product: CASSQDIKVRLVELFF. V and J are TRBV4-2 and TRBJ1-4, with D unclear. The CDR3 runs to 16 residues. Trimming removed 0 bases at V and 12 bases at J, with 20 bases between. The V gene's germline CDR1 is LGHNA and CDR2 YNFKEQ.

The chain employs TRBV5-1 and TRBJ1-2; no definite D call. The germline gives CDR1 SGHRS, CDR2 YFSETQ. The CDR3 contains 15 residues. V was trimmed by 0 bases and J by 5 bases, leaving 14 bases between them. The CDR3 here is CASSLVGPQAYGYTF. The CDR3 DNA reads TGCGCCAGCAGCTTGGTCGGGCCCCAGGCTTATGGCTACACCTTC.

The chain combines TRBV7-9 with TRBJ2-3; D unclear. There are 15 residues in the CDR3. Germline V gene data show CDR1 as SEHNR and CDR2 as FQNEAQ (reference sequence). Deletions cut 2 bases from V and 4 bases from J, with 13 bases between. The CDR3 loop reads CASSLTRLGSDTQYF. CDR3 nucleotide sequence: TGTGCCAGCAGCTTAACGCGGCTAGGGTCAGATACGCAGTATTTT.

The genes are TRBV4-2 and TRBJ2-3, with D unresolved. This CDR3 region has 15 residues. Trimming left V 0 bases short and J 3 bases short, with 10 bases between. Germline CDR1 and CDR2: LGHNA and YNFKEQ. The CDR3 DNA reads as TGTGCCAGCAGCCAAGATTGGGGTCGAACAGATACGCAGTATTTT. Protein sequence: CASSQDWGRTDTQYF.

This rearrangement joins TRBV4-1 to TRBJ2-1; 9 nucleotides align to TRBD2. Trimming took 3 bases from V and 5 from J; bases not matched to a gene: 11. The CDR3 is 17 residues long. Germline V lookup: CDR1 MGHRA, CDR2 YSYEKL. The CDR3 spells CASSHPQRGGVDNEQFF. In DNA form, the CDR3 reads TGCGCCAGCAGCCACCCCCAGCGCGGGGGGGTCGACAATGAGCAGTTCTTC.

The chain employs TRBV19 and TRBJ1-1; TRBD1 matches 8 bases. V dropped 7 bases and J dropped 2; count of bases not matched to a gene: 6. Germline values: CDR1 LNHDA, CDR2 SQIVND (reference sequence). The CDR3 is made up of 14 amino acids. The CDR3 DNA follows: TGTGCCAGTACCTCACAGGGGGTAAACACTGAAGCTTTCTTT. Translating gives CASTSQGVNTEAFF.

The gene calls are TRBV12-5 and TRBJ1-4; no firm D call. The germline CDR1 and CDR2 sequences are LGHNT and FRNRAP. The length of the CDR3 is 13 residues. V lost 3 bases and J lost 4, with 6 bases in between. The CDR3 is CASGLDRNEKLFF. The CDR3 DNA follows: TGTGCTAGTGGTTTAGACCGTAATGAAAAACTGTTTTTT.

The gene calls are TRBV28 and TRBJ2-7, with TRBD1 identical over 8 bases. This CDR3 contains 15 residues. With 5 bases clipped from V and 2 bases from J, the junction kept 8 bases outside the gene matches. Germline loops: CDR1 MDHEN, CDR2 SYDVKM. The CDR3 protein is CASSPPGQATYEQYF. CDR3 DNA: TGTGCCAGCAGTCCTCCGGGACAGGCTACCTACGAGCAGTACTTC.

The chain links TRBV3-1 (or the pseudogene TRBV3-2) to TRBJ1-1; 8 bases align to TRBD1. Germline V lookup: CDR1 LGHDT, CDR2 YNNKEL (reference sequence). Trimming took 5 bases from V and 1 from J; bases not matched to a gene: 3. The CDR3 is made up of 14 amino acids. The chain's CDR3 is CASSSGTGNTEAFF. The CDR3 region has the DNA TGTGCCAGCAGCTCCGGGACAGGGAACACTGAAGCTTTCTTT.

This rearrangement joins TRBV18 to TRBJ1-6; D gene ambiguous. The CDR3 covers 15 residues. The V and J ends lost 4 bases and 5 bases respectively, with 12 bases between them. CDR1 is KGHSH, CDR2 LQKENI, per germline. This chain's CDR3 is CASSRRVANNSPLHF. The CDR3 nucleotides read TGTGCCAGCTCACGAAGGGTCGCCAATAATTCACCCCTCCACTTT.

The chain links TRBV7-2 to TRBJ2-6; tentative D call: TRBD2 (6 bases). The CDR3 is 16 amino acids. Trimming stripped 0 bases from V and 0 bases from J, with 6 bases between. CDR1 and CDR2 (germline): SGHTA, FQGNSA. The CDR3 here is CASSLARDSGANVLTF. The CDR3 nucleotides are TGTGCCAGCAGCTTAGCGCGGGACTCTGGGGCCAACGTCCTGACTTTC.

The gene calls are TRBV3-1 (or the pseudogene TRBV3-2) and TRBJ1-6; D call uncertain. V lost 5 bases and J lost 5, with 7 bases in between. Germline values: CDR1 LGHDT, CDR2 YNNKEL (reference sequence). This CDR3 has 13 residues. DNA for the CDR3: TGTGCCAGCAGCATACATCATAATTCACCCCTCCACTTT. Its protein product is CASSIHHNSPLHF.

V and J are TRBV19 and TRBJ1-1; no firm D call. V lost 2 bases and J 2 bases, leaving 6 bases between the germline ends. CDR3 size: 13 residues. CDR1 and CDR2 (germline): LNHDA, SQIVND (reference sequence). The CDR3 bases are TGTGCCAGTAGTATACAGGAAAACACTGAAGCTTTCTTT. This sequence encodes CASSIQENTEAFF.

This clone ranks as large (0.1 to 1%). This chain uses TRBV2 with TRBJ2-1; TRBD1 agrees at 7 bases. CDR3 length equals 13 residues. Germline V gene data show CDR1 as SNHLY and CDR2 as FYNNEI. Trimming removed 8 bases from V and 3 bases from J; junction bases left unmatched: 4. The CDR3 here is CASLQGDYNEQFF. CDR3 coding DNA: TGTGCCAGCCTGCAGGGGGACTACAATGAGCAGTTCTTC.

This chain uses TRBV6-5 with TRBJ1-5, with 7 bases aligning to TRBD1. CDR1 is MNHEY and CDR2 is SVGAGI in the germline V gene. Losses at the gene ends were 6 bases for V and 9 bases for J; bases not matched to a gene: 8. CDR3 size: 13 residues. The DNA for the CDR3 is TGTGCCAGCAGAGTTGACAGGGTAGCGCCCCAGCATTTT. The encoded protein is CASRVDRVAPQHF.

This chain uses TRBV7-3 with TRBJ1-1, with 8 bases identical to TRBD1. Unmatched junction bases numbered 5, after V lost 4 bases and J lost 4 bases. From germline, CDR1 is SGHTA and CDR2 FQGTGA. The CDR3 has 14 residues. The chain's CDR3 is CASSSGQGSTEAFF. The CDR3 DNA reads TGTGCCAGCAGCTCTGGACAGGGTAGCACTGAAGCTTTCTTT.

The chain has TRBV9 and TRBJ1-3; D uncertain. Trimming pared 6 bases from V and 0 bases from J, leaving 10 bases between. The CDR3 consists of 14 residues. Germline V gives CDR1 SGDLS, CDR2 YYNGEE. The CDR3 is CASNSGFSGNTIYF. The CDR3 DNA reads TGTGCCAGCAACTCGGGATTCTCTGGAAACACCATATATTTT. Complete variable domain (other parts from reference TRBV9 and TRBJ1-3): DSGVTQTPKHLITATGQRVTLRCSPRSGDLSVYWYQQSLDQGLQFLIQYYNGEERAKGNILERFSAQQFPDLHSELNLSSLELGDSALYFCASNSGFSGNTIYFGEGSWLTVV.

CDR3 residues: CASSGTGDNEQFF. Here the CDR3 DNA reads TGTGCCAGCAGTGGGACAGGGGACAATGAGCAGTTCTTC. This rearrangement joins TRBV27 to TRBJ2-1; 10 nucleotides agree with TRBD1. Unmatched junction bases numbered 0, after V lost 5 bases and J lost 5 bases. The CDR3 spans 13 residues. The germline CDR1 and CDR2 sequences are MNHEY and SMNVEV (reference sequence).

V is TRBV28 and J is TRBJ1-2; 8 nucleotides line up with TRBD1. There are 15 residues in the CDR3. Germline CDR1 reads MDHEN; CDR2 reads SYDVKM. V lost 4 bases to trimming and J lost 3 bases; unmatched junction nucleotides: 7. CDR3 sequence: CASSSGQGPYYGYTF. The CDR3 region has the DNA TGTGCCAGCAGTTCCGGACAGGGACCATACTATGGCTACACCTTC.

This clone was seen only once. CDR3 sequence: CASSLSAGTNTGELFF. CDR3 coding DNA: TGTGCCAGCAGCTTAAGTGCGGGCACGAACACCGGGGAGCTGTTTTTT. This rearrangement joins TRBV7-9 to TRBJ2-2, with D perhaps matching TRBD2 (5 bases). CDR3 length: 16 amino acids. Per the germline V gene, CDR1 is SEHNR and CDR2 is FQNEAQ (reference sequence). V was trimmed by 2 bases and J by 0 bases, leaving 10 bases between them. Looking up the rest from reference TRBV7-9 and TRBJ2-2 gives the full variable domain: DTGVSQNPRHKITKRGQNVTFRCDPISEHNRLYWYRQTLGQGPEFLTYFQNEAQLEKSRLLSDRFSAERPKGSFSTLEIQRTEQGDSAMYLCASSLSAGTNTGELFFGEGSRLTVL.

The chain has TRBV7-2 and TRBJ1-1; TRBD1 is a possible D gene (5 bases). The CDR3 has 16 amino acids. V shed 5 bases and J shed 5 bases, with 21 bases lying between them. Germline CDR1 and CDR2: SGHTA and FQGNSA. The CDR3, as DNA: TGTGCCAGCAGCCTCAGGGCCACGGTGAGTAGGACTGAAGCTTTCTTT. Translated, it gives CASSLRATVSRTEAFF.

This rearrangement joins TRBV28 to TRBJ2-1, with D unresolved. CDR3 size: 14 residues. Germline V lookup: CDR1 MDHEN, CDR2 SYDVKM. V lost 4 bases to trimming and J lost 9 bases, with 16 bases between them. The chain's CDR3 is CASSSIDPLFEQFF. CDR3 sequence (DNA): TGTGCCAGCAGTTCAATTGATCCCCTCTTTGAGCAGTTCTTC. Supplemented by reference TRBV28 and TRBJ2-1, the full variable domain reads DVKVTQSSRYLVKRTGEKVFLECVQDMDHENMFWYRQDPGLGLRLIYFSYDVKMKEKGDIPEGYSVSREKKERFSLILESASTNQTSMYLCASSSIDPLFEQFFGPGTRLTVL.

The V call is TRBV21-1, the J call TRBJ1-5. TRBV21-1 is tagged as a pseudogene. The CDR3 consists of 16 residues. CDR3: CASATVGGRVNQPQHF. CDR3 bases: TGTGCCAGCGCCACCGTGGGGGGGAGAGTCAATCAGCCCCAGCATTTT.